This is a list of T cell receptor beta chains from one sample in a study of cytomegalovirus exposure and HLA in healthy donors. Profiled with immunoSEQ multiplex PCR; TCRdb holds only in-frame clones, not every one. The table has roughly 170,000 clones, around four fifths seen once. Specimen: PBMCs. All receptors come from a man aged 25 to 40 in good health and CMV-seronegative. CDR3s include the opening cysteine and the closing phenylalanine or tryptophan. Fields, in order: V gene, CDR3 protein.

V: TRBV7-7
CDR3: CASSLTGMGTGELFF

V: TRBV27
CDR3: CASSLSERRQKQYF

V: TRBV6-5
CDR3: CASSLGGWGQETQYF

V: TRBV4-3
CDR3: CASSQVGRDYGYTF

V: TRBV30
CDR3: CAWSGTGEKLFF

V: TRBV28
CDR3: CASSSGQGETQYF

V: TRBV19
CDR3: CASSSSELSTRKQFF

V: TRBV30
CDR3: CAWSPGVLSTEAFF

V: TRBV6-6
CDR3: CASSYEEGEAFF

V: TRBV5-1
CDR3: CASSYLGDRLTYEQYF

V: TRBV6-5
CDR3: CASTSKALYGYTF

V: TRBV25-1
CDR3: CASSELGGEGSGNTIYF

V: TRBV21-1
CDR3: CASSKWRPGGILFGNQPQHF

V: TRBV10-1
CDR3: CASSEFGTTNTGELFF

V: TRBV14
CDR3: CASSAGFAQPQHF

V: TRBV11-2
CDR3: CASSLAQGLYGYTF

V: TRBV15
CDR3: CAIQLAGTDTQYF

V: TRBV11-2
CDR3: CASSPLAGPSYNEQFF

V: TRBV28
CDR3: CASMEGTEVRQPQHF

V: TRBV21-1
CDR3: CASSKAMDRGGSGLAGVRETQYF